This T cell receptor (beta chain) was captured in a study of blood T cells in healthy people across ages. CDR3 length: 16 amino acids. The germline gives CDR1 SEHNR, CDR2 FQNEAQ (reference sequence). This clonotype was counted only a few times. With a J-beta primer mix and a sample-barcoded 5' primer, a second PCR ran about 7 to 12 cycles. TCRdb processed the 5' RACE reads anew with MiXCR; each CDR3 protein has one entry. The table shows approximately 800,000 distinct CDR3 sequences, with 55% to 75% occurring only once. The receptor's source is a man aged 25 to 45 in good health. The sequenced sample consisted of blood. V and J are TRBV7-9 and TRBJ2-1; weak D call: TRBD2 (5 bases). TRBJ2-7 matches the DNA end more closely, so the J call is doubtful. The CDR3, as DNA: TGTGCCAGCAGTCAACCGGGCGGGCCTTCCTACAATGAGCAGTACTTC. This translates into CASSQPGGPSYNEQYF.